The rows below give T cell receptor beta chains drawn from one sample of a study of human T cells and chemical hapten exposure. One entry per CDR3 protein results from TCRdb running MiXCR on the RACE reads. The sample carries tens of thousands of distinct CDR3 sequences, about 7% recorded once. Sequencing used whole blood. These receptors were taken from a human donor in good health. Some clones in this sample may be carry-over from other donors' samples. The CDR3 runs from the conserved cysteine through the conserved F or W. A D gene is named only where the DNA matches it firmly.

V gene	J gene	D gene	CDR3 protein
TRBV3-1	TRBJ2-3	TRBD2	CASSRLAGVYTQYF
TRBV2	TRBJ2-2	-	CASVGASRGELFF
TRBV20-1	TRBJ2-1	-	CSAQKVDEQFF
TRBV20-1	TRBJ2-7	-	CSASLGHLGEQYF
TRBV30	TRBJ1-3	-	CAWSATGNSGNTIYF
TRBV5-1	TRBJ2-1	TRBD2	CASSTGLAGTEQFF
TRBV27	TRBJ2-5	-	CASRRNTGPQYF
TRBV6-5	TRBJ1-6	-	CASSSGQRQASPLHF
TRBV4-3	TRBJ2-5	-	CASSQDYRGAQETQYF
TRBV12-5	TRBJ2-7	-	CASGSDISYEQYF
TRBV3-1	TRBJ1-2	-	CASSQDGGTANYGYTF
TRBV20-1	TRBJ1-5	-	CSARDIGWGNQPQHF
TRBV27	TRBJ2-3	-	CASSRKRDTQYF
TRBV12-3/TRBV12-4	TRBJ1-4	TRBD1	CASNRQGANEKLFF
TRBV9	TRBJ2-1	-	CASSVGGATEQFF
TRBV27	TRBJ2-7	-	CASSPEGGGRAYEQYF
TRBV12-3/TRBV12-4	TRBJ2-1	TRBD1	CASSSTRTGGEYNEQFF
TRBV3-1	TRBJ2-2	-	CASSQVGGYTGELFF
TRBV6-5	TRBJ1-6	TRBD1	CASSYTRDRGSPLHF
TRBV6-5	TRBJ1-2	TRBD1	CASSERDRPYGYTF
TRBV20-1	TRBJ2-2	TRBD2	CSARKERGARTGELFF
TRBV28	TRBJ1-5	-	CAGLEMINQPQHF
TRBV12-5	TRBJ1-5	-	CASGSPSPPGENQPQHF
TRBV7-9	TRBJ1-1	-	CASSFGGASTEAFF
TRBV4-1	TRBJ2-3	-	CASSQEARLTDTQYF
TRBV11-2	TRBJ2-1	-	CASSSDDAARGNEQFF
TRBV20-1	TRBJ1-5	TRBD1	CSASTGVYQPQHF
TRBV6-5	TRBJ1-1	-	CASSYSGEVNTEAFF
TRBV7-2	TRBJ1-5	-	CASSSGHRGQPQHF
TRBV7-2	TRBJ1-3	-	CASTATGLSGNTIYF
TRBV29-1	TRBJ1-2	TRBD1	CSVEAVQGAIGGYTF
TRBV20-1	TRBJ1-5	-	CSAASGNQPQHF
TRBV30	TRBJ1-4	-	CAWSADWNEKLFF
TRBV9	TRBJ1-2	TRBD1	CASSPGGGTGYGYTF
TRBV7-8	TRBJ1-4	-	CASTPFPEAPTNEKLFF
TRBV28	TRBJ2-2	TRBD2	CASRAPGLAAHGELFF
TRBV20-1	TRBJ2-2	TRBD2	CSARDPTSGLNTGELFF
TRBV9	TRBJ2-3	TRBD2	CASSVSTSGRRDTQYF
TRBV27	TRBJ2-3	-	CASSLNQRTDTQYF
TRBV28	TRBJ2-1	-	CASSPTGRSDEQFF
TRBV29-1	TRBJ1-4	-	CSATSVDEKLFF
TRBV27	TRBJ2-7	-	CARHRVQTTISEQYF
TRBV29-1	TRBJ2-1	TRBD1	CSAGRTGYNEQFF
TRBV30	TRBJ2-2	-	CAWTTNTGELFF
TRBV10-3	TRBJ2-7	-	CAISEFGPGATYEQYF
TRBV6-5	TRBJ2-1	TRBD2	CASSLSSGPAYNEQFF
TRBV6-6	TRBJ2-1	TRBD2	CASSQPGLAHEQFF
TRBV7-8	TRBJ2-3	TRBD2	CASSLAPGLAGGRDTQYF
TRBV2	TRBJ1-4	TRBD1	CASIAGPTQGTSTNEKLFF
TRBV5-6	TRBJ2-3	-	CASSWSGVDTQYF
TRBV5-1	TRBJ1-5	-	CASSLEGGNQPQHF